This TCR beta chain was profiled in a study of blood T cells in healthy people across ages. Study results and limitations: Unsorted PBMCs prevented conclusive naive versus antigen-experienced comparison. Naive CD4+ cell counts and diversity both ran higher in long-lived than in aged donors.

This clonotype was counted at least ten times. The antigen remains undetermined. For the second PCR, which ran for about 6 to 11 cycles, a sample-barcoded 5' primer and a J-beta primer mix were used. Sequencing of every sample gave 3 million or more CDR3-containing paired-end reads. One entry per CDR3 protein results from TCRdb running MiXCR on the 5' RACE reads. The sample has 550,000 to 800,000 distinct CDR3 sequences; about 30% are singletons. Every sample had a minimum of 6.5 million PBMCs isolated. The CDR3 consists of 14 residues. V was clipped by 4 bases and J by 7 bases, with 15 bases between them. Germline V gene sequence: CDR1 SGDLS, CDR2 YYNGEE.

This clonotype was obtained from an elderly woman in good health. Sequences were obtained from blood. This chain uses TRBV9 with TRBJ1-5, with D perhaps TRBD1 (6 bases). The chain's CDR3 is CASSRTGFGQPQHF. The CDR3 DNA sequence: TGTGCCAGCAGCCGCACAGGGTTCGGGCAGCCCCAGCATTTT.